This T cell receptor beta chain originates from a study of blood T cells in healthy people across ages (dated by TCRdb to 2014 to 2015). Notes on the research overall: In model experiments, roughly one uniquely barcoded TCR beta cDNA molecule per two T cells was captured by template switching. Two additional independent replicas of 1 million unique cDNA reads from the same blood draw were analyzed for two donors (one aged 18 to 30 and one aged 80 or older). Donors were grouped into four age groups: young (average roughly 16 years), middle-aged (approximately 41), aged (62) and long-lived (approximately 82). To track age-related changes in TCR beta repertoire diversity, the study relied on deep sequencing normalized with unique cDNA molecular identifiers. To avoid experimental bias, donors of different ages were spread randomly across the sequencing lanes. General conclusions and limits of the study: Conclusive comparison of naive and antigen-experienced compartments was prevented by the profiling of bulk unsorted PBMCs. Observed TCR beta diversity per million T cells fell roughly linearly with age, and a significant reduction was already apparent by age approximately 40. Compared with the aged group, the long-lived group had more naive CD4+ T cells, fewer expanded clones and increased TCR diversity, a pattern suggesting age selection. There was a strong correlation between observed TCR beta diversity and the percentage of naive T cells measured by flow cytometry. The CMV infection status of donors was not known, potentially confounding age-related changes in expanded clonotypes. Total diversity estimates from one million sequenced T cells were considered lower bounds and underestimates.

Trimming removed 5 bases from V and 2 bases from J, leaving 21 bases between the germline ends. The germline V gene gives CDR1 as SGHTA and CDR2 as FQGTGA. There are 17 amino acids in the CDR3, from cysteine to phenylalanine inclusive. Only the CDR3 region is kept as DNA, spanning 51 bases read in frame from base 1. Libraries were prepared through 5' RACE. TCRdb records Illumina HiSeq 2500 as the sequencer. A second PCR of roughly 6 to 11 cycles was run with a J-beta primer mix and a sample-barcoded 5' primer. Each TCR beta cDNA molecule received a unique molecular identifier from a template-switch 5' adaptor carrying 12 random nucleotides. Each sample yielded at least 2.5 million CDR3-containing paired-end reads. First-strand cDNA synthesis was performed from all RNA using the Mint cDNA synthesis kit, with priming by a TRBC-specific oligonucleotide. After uracil-DNA glycosylase treatment, a first 18-cycle PCR used universal primers M1SS and BC2_uni_R on all cDNA. On the authors' methods: Each sample was normalized by randomly selecting 1 million high-quality reads, each carrying a distinct molecular identifier. Reads with shared molecular identifiers were discarded instead of being binned into consensus sequences. MiTCR, set to a Q25 quality threshold and the strictest error-elimination algorithm, was used for CDR3 identification, clonotype clustering and error correction. A nonparametric unseen species model with Euler transformation was used to estimate lower-bound total TCR beta diversity. Clones were called with MiXCR by TCRdb after fastp trimmed the public reads at Q25, and only in-frame beta chains were retained. A single entry per CDR3 protein holds the most common genes and DNA from its merged rows. The V and J calls shown here were made by TCRdb, not taken from the authors' results. For this sample the table gives fewer than 900,000 distinct CDR3 sequences, of which 43% were detected only once. The top ten clonotypes cover under 25% of the sample.

The donors were roughly 38 Caucasian individuals from Russia, aged roughly 6 to 100 years, who were systemically healthy. Each donor gave ten milliliters of peripheral blood, collected into EDTA-treated Vacutainer tubes. Ficoll-Paque density-gradient centrifugation was used to isolate PBMCs, with at least 6.5 million per sample. Trizol reagent was used to extract total RNA from the PBMCs, yielding at least 5 micrograms per sample. For every donor, an aliquot of PBMCs went through flow cytometry to measure the percentages of naive CD45RAhigh/CD27high T cells. About this clonotype itself: Its antigen is currently not known. No qualities accompany the bases; no much larger clone lies one base away.

The sequencing input was blood. The TCR sequence derives from a woman aged 60-70 years in good health. Recombination connected TRBV7-3 to TRBJ2-5; TRBD2 is possibly the D segment (6 matching bases). The CDR3 protein sequence reads: CASSSKGRAGPQETQYF. The DNA is TGTGCCAGCAGCAGCAAGGGACGGGCGGGGCCTCAAGAGACCCAGTACTTC.